This T cell receptor beta chain originates from a study of OX40 agonist ivuxolimab in advanced cancers. Looking at the study overall: Subjects had a mean age of about 57 years, with a range of roughly 23 to 79; around 84% were male. Over 30% of patients had received prior checkpoint inhibitor therapy.

This CDR3 spans 13 amino acids. CDR1 MNHNY and CDR2 SVGAGI come from the germline V gene (reference sequence). Trimming shortened V by 10 bases and J by 6 bases, and 15 bases separated the two germline ends. Produced via immunoSEQ multiplex PCR; TCRdb's table is partial and in-frame only. The table lists 6,000 to 7,000 clones, 75% to 85% of them singletons. Notes on the study in general: Clones of CD4+ and CD8+ blood T cells grew by week 6 at doses of 0.1 to 3.0 mg/kg.

On this clone itself: Its cognate antigen is unknown.

This specimen consisted of CD4+ or CD8+ T cells sorted from blood, obtained in a trial of the OX40 agonist ivuxolimab. The source of this sequence is an adult with an advanced solid tumor such as melanoma, head and neck, liver or kidney cancer. V and J are TRBV6-6 and TRBJ1-4; no clear D. The CDR3 sequence: CATRGPSDEKLFF. Written as DNA, the CDR3 is TGTGCCACCAGAGGGCCGTCGGATGAAAAACTGTTTTTT.